This T cell receptor (beta chain) derives from a study of lymphopenia after photon versus proton radiotherapy. Findings and limits, study-wide: Under photons, naive T cells and diversity fell while effector/memory populations rose. Authors raise, but do not show, better survival with proton therapy. In patients who died, overall survival fell as post-nadir TCR diversity dropped more. After the lymphocyte nadir, photon-treated repertoires showed oligoclonal expansion, especially of CD8+ Temra cells.

Comments on this clone: Antigen specificity is unknown.

Germline V gene lookup returns CDR1 LNHDA and CDR2 SQIVND (reference sequence). Unmatched junction bases numbered 3, after V lost 4 bases and J lost 5 bases. The CDR3 is 13 residues long. The protocol was immunoSEQ multiplex PCR, while the TCRdb copy is restricted to in-frame clones and leaves out a portion. The sample lists 65,000 or so clones; around 90% were seen once. The TCR comes from an elderly man with esophageal cancer. The chain is built from TRBV19 and TRBJ2-5; 8 nucleotides align to TRBD1. The sequencing used peripheral blood, collected from a patient treated with proton-based radiotherapy. This CDR3 reads CASSTTGAETQYF. For the CDR3, the DNA is TGTGCCAGTAGTACGACAGGGGCCGAGACCCAGTACTTC. Combining the CDR3 with reference TRBV19 and TRBJ2-5 gives the whole variable domain DGGITQSPKYLFRKEGQNVTLSCEQNLNHDAMYWYRQDPGQGLRLIYYSQIVNDFQKGDIAEGYSVSREKKESFPLTVTSAQKNPTAFYLCASSTTGAETQYFGPGTRLLVL.